This TCR beta chain derives from a study of persistence of HIV-infected CD4 T cells. Turning to the study itself: Isolated cells were CMV- and HIV-1 Gag-responding CD4+ T cells.

Study findings and constraints: TCR oligoclonality correlated with proviral oligoclonality in the same sorted populations.

This was the immunoSEQ version 4 assay in survey mode. Each sample used up to about 1 ug genomic DNA diluted to around 10 ng/uL. Some clones are missing from TCRdb's copy, which holds only in-frame ones; the method was immunoSEQ multiplex PCR. The sample consists of roughly 60,000 clones, about four fifths of them appearing once. The stimulus was an HIV-1 Gag 15-mer peptide pool, roughly 1 ug/peptide/mL. CD40L-negative CD69-negative CD45RO-high memory CD4+ T cells were sorted as populations depleted of antigen-responding cells. These HIV-1-infected adults initiated suppressive ART in chronic infection. Germline V gene data show CDR1 as SGHAT and CDR2 as FQNNGV. The CDR3 runs 14 residues. The junction had 2 bases not matched to a gene; V was cut back by 3 bases and J by 4 bases. Note on this clone: Its antigen is unidentified.

The origin of this receptor is an adult man with HIV who was CMV-seropositive. V gene TRBV11-2 combines with J gene TRBJ2-1; 8 nucleotides agree with TRBD1. The sequenced sample was CD4+ T cells sorted from PBMCs after roughly 18-hour stimulation, obtained from a patient who received antiretroviral therapy. Written as DNA, the CDR3 is TGTGCCAGCAGCTTGCGGGACAGGTACAATGAGCAGTTCTTC. Protein: CASSLRDRYNEQFF.